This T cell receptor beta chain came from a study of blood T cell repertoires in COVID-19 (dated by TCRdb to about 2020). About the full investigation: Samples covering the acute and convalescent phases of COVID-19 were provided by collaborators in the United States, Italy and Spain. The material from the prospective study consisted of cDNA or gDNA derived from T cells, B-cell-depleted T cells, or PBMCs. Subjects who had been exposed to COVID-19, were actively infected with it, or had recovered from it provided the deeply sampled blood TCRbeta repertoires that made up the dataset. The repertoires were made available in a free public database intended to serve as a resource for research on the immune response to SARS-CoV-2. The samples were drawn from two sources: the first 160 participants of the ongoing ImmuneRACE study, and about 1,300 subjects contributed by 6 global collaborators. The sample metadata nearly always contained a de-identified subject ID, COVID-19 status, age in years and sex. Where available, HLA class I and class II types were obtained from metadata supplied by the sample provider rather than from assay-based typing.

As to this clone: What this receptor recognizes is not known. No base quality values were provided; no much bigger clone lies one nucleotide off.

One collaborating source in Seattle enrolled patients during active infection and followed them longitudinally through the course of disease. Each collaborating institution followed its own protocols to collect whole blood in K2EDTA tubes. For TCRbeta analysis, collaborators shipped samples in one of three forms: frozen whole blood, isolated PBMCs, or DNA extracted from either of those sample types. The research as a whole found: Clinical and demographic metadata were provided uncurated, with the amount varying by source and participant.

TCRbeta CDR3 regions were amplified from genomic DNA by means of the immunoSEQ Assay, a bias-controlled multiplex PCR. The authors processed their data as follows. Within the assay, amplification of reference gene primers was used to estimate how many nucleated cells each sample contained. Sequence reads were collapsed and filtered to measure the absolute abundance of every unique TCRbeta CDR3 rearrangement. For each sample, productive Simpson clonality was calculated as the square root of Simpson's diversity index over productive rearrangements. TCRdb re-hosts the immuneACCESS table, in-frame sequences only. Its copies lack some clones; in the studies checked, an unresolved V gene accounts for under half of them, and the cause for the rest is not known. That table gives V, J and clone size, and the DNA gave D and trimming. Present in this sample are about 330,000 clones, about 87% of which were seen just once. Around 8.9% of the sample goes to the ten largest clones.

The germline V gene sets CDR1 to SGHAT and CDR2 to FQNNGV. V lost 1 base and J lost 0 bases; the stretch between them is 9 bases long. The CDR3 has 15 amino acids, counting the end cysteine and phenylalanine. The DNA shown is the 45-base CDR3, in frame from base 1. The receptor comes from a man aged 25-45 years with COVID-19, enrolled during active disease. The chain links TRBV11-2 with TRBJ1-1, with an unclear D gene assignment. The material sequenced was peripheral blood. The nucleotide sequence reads TGTGCCAGCAGCTTAGTAGGAGCCTTGAACACTGAAGCTTTCTTT. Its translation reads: CASSLVGALNTEAFF.